The 27 T cell receptor beta chains in this list originate from one sample, sequenced in a study of OX40 agonist ivuxolimab in advanced cancers. Profiled with immunoSEQ multiplex PCR; TCRdb holds only in-frame clones, not every one. The sample lists tens of thousands of clones, roughly 80% occurring once. Sequenced here: CD4+ or CD8+ T cells sorted from blood, sampled in a trial of the OX40 agonist ivuxolimab. The receptor set was obtained from an adult with an advanced solid tumor such as melanoma, head and neck, liver or kidney cancer.

The rearrangement joins TRBV6-5 to TRBJ2-7, with a possible D match to TRBD1 (5 bases). Trimming took off 2 bases at V and 0 bases at J, with 14 bases between the two ends. This CDR3 is built from 16 residues. Germline V gene data show CDR1 as MNHEY and CDR2 as SVGAGI. The CDR3 sequence: CASSYTRQFGSYEQYF. The CDR3 nucleotides are TGTGCCAGCAGTTACACCCGACAGTTTGGCTCCTACGAGCAGTACTTC.

The chain combines TRBV9 with TRBJ1-1, with TRBD1 matching over 7 bases. The CDR3 length is 14 residues. Germline CDR1 is SGDLS and CDR2 is YYNGEE. J gave up 8 bases and V 0 bases, and 7 bases lay outside the gene matches. CDR3 amino acids: CASSVVSGGQEAFF. The CDR3, as DNA: TGTGCCAGCAGCGTAGTCTCGGGGGGACAGGAAGCTTTCTTT.

The rearrangement links TRBV11-3 to TRBJ2-1; D remains ambiguous. The germline V gene encodes CDR1 SGHNT and CDR2 YENEEA. This CDR3 comprises 14 residues. Trimming removed 2 bases from V and 1 base from J, with 6 bases in between. The CDR3 bases are TGTGCCAGCAGCTTATTGGGGTCCTACAATGAGCAGTTCTTC. It is translated as CASSLLGSYNEQFF. The entire variable domain, with the rest obtained from reference TRBV11-3 and TRBJ2-1, is as follows: EAGVVQSPRYKIIEKKQPVAFWCNPISGHNTLYWYLQNLGQGPELLIRYENEEAVDDSQLPKDRFSAERLKGVDSTLKIQPAELGDSAVYLCASSLLGSYNEQFFGPGTRLTVL.

This clone ranks as medium-sized (0.01 to 0.1%). The chain is built from TRBV7-2 and TRBJ1-2; D may be TRBD1 (6 bases). This CDR3 has 14 residues. Germline V gives CDR1 SGHTA, CDR2 FQGNSA. With 5 bases removed from V and 7 bases from J, the gap between germline ends came to 17 bases. The CDR3, as DNA: TGTGCCAGCAGCCCGGCCTGGGGGCGCGGTGGCTACACCTTC. Protein product: CASSPAWGRGGYTF.

V is TRBV21-1 and J is TRBJ1-5. TRBV21-1 is a documented pseudogene. The CDR3 is 12 residues long. CDR3 amino acids: CASKEGCQPQHF. DNA for the CDR3: TGTGCCAGCAAGGAGGGGTGTCAGCCCCAGCATTTT.

This clone was observed a few times. The gene calls are TRBV28 and TRBJ1-6; a weak D match, TRBD1 (5 bases). V was shortened by 6 bases and J by 8 bases, with 14 bases between the two germline ends. The CDR3 has 14 amino acids. Germline V gene data show CDR1 as MDHEN and CDR2 as SYDVKM. As DNA, the CDR3 is TGTGCCAGCAGGCGACAGTTAAATGATTCACCCCTCCACTTT. This sequence encodes CASRRQLNDSPLHF.

The chain employs TRBV2 and TRBJ2-2, with D possibly matching TRBD2 (5 bases). Between the trimmed V and J ends, which lost 3 bases and 5 bases, there was a span of 7 bases. Germline lookup yields CDR1 SNHLY and CDR2 FYNNEI. The CDR3 is made up of 13 amino acids. The CDR3 DNA reads TGTGCCAGCAGTGATGAGGGTACCGGGGAGCTGTTTTTT. It is translated as CASSDEGTGELFF.

The chain is built from TRBV15 and TRBJ2-2, with 9 bases aligning to TRBD1. This CDR3 spans 16 amino acids. J lost 1 base, V lost 4 bases, and 4 bases had no gene match. Germline V gene data show CDR1 as LNHNV and CDR2 as YYDKDF (reference sequence). CDR3: CATSTGTGRNTGELFF. The CDR3 DNA sequence: TGTGCCACCAGCACGGGGACAGGGAGGAACACCGGGGAGCTGTTTTTT.

V is TRBV6-5 and J is TRBJ1-4; weak D call: TRBD1 (5 bases). There are 14 residues in the CDR3. CDR1 and CDR2 from the germline V gene are MNHEY and SVGAGI. V was trimmed by 6 bases and J by 8 bases, leaving 16 bases between them. DNA of the CDR3: TGTGCCAGCAGCCTCGAGTGGGGGGACGAAAAACTGTTTTTT. Amino acids: CASSLEWGDEKLFF.

The CDR3 DNA reads as TGCAGTGCTAGAGAGGGTTTAGAAGCTTTCTTT. It specifies CSAREGLEAFF. The chain uses TRBV20-1 and TRBJ1-1; D not resolved. Trimming removed 0 bases at V and 8 bases at J, with 7 bases between. The CDR3 is 11 residues long. Germline V gene sequence: CDR1 DFQATT, CDR2 SNEGSKA (reference sequence).

V is TRBV9 and J is TRBJ2-2; 8 nucleotides match TRBD1. Germline CDR1 SGDLS, CDR2 YYNGEE. This CDR3 comprises 16 residues. Unmatched junction bases numbered 8, after V lost 4 bases and J lost 3 bases. CDR3 sequence (DNA): TGTGCCAGCAGCTCAACCGGACAGGGTTACACCGGGGAGCTGTTTTTT. It is translated as CASSSTGQGYTGELFF.

This chain joins TRBV2 and TRBJ2-2; TRBD1 is a possible D gene (6 bases). In germline, CDR1 is SNHLY, CDR2 FYNNEI. V lost 6 bases to trimming and J lost 6 bases, with 14 bases between them. The CDR3 has 14 residues. The CDR3 sequence is CASRAQGWSGELFF. CDR3 bases: TGTGCCAGCAGGGCACAGGGTTGGTCCGGGGAGCTGTTTTTT.

The genes are TRBV7-2 and TRBJ2-1; D may correspond to TRBD1 or TRBD2 (6 bases each). Germline V lookup: CDR1 SGHTA, CDR2 FQGNSA. Trimming left V 8 bases short and J 7 bases short, with 15 bases between. The CDR3 spans 13 residues. CDR3 loop: CASGSGAMNEQFF. The CDR3 coding sequence is TGTGCCAGCGGGTCGGGGGCCATGAATGAGCAGTTCTTC. Full variable domain (remainder filled in from reference TRBV7-2 and TRBJ2-1): GAGVSQSPSNKVTEKGKDVELRCDPISGHTALYWYRQSLGQGLEFLIYFQGNSAPDKSGLPSDRFSAERTGGSVSTLTIQRTQQEDSAVYLCASGSGAMNEQFFGPGTRLTVL.

The chain uses TRBV6-5 and TRBJ1-1, with D tentatively TRBD1 (5 bases). Germline assignment: CDR1 MNHEY and CDR2 SVGAGI. The V and J ends lost 2 bases and 6 bases respectively, with 16 bases between them. This CDR3 is 15 amino acids long. The CDR3 is CASSYNGHTGAEAFF. The CDR3 DNA reads TGTGCCAGCAGTTACAATGGGCACACGGGGGCTGAAGCTTTCTTT.

The chain combines TRBV7-3 with TRBJ1-2, with 9 bases that match TRBD1. Germline V gene data show CDR1 as SGHTA and CDR2 as FQGTGA. Trimming removed 0 bases from V and 4 bases from J; junction bases left unmatched: 6. The CDR3 loop spans 16 amino acids. The CDR3 coding sequence is TGTGCCAGCAGCTTAACGGGACAGGGCGAACTCTATGGCTACACCTTC. This encodes CASSLTGQGELYGYTF.

This clone has more than one count but fewer than ten. CDR3 bases: TGTGCCATCAGTGACATGGCGGGGGGCCGGGAGACCCAGTACTTC. Its translation is CAISDMAGGRETQYF. J is TRBJ2-5 and V is TRBV10-3; 8 nucleotides line up with TRBD2. Looked up from germline, CDR1 is ENHRY and CDR2 is SYGVKD. V was pared by 3 bases and J by 5 bases, with 8 bases of the junction left unmatched. The CDR3 length is 15 residues.

With respect to this clone: Distinct nucleotide sequences in the sample also encode this CDR3. The V call is TRBV18, the J call TRBJ1-5, with a tentative D call TRBD1 (5 bases). Trimming took 3 bases from V and 6 from J, leaving 12 bases between them. This CDR3 contains 14 residues. CDR1 KGHSH and CDR2 LQKENI come from the germline V gene. CDR3 nucleotides: TGTGCCAGCTCACCCGGGCAGGGTGCTCAGCCCCAGCATTTT. It is translated as CASSPGQGAQPQHF.

The rearrangement links TRBV29-1 to TRBJ2-7, with D tentatively TRBD1 (5 bases). Trimming pared 6 bases from V and 6 bases from J, leaving 21 bases between. The germline V gene has CDR1 SQVTM and CDR2 ANQGSEA. This CDR3 comprises 14 residues. The CDR3 sequence is CSVMDKEVSGEQYF. CDR3 DNA sequence: TGCAGCGTGATGGACAAAGAAGTCTCGGGCGAGCAGTACTTC.

V usage is TRBV4-1 and J usage is TRBJ2-5; TRBD2 agrees at 14 bases. J was trimmed by 2 bases and V by 2 bases; bases with no gene match: 4. This CDR3 comprises 17 residues. CDR1 is MGHRA, CDR2 YSYEKL, per germline. CDR3 protein: CASSQPRLAGGQETQYF. DNA of the CDR3: TGCGCCAGCAGCCAACCCCGACTAGCGGGGGGGCAAGAGACCCAGTACTTC.

The rearrangement links TRBV28 to TRBJ2-5; 15 bases are shared with TRBD2. The V gene end was trimmed by 4 bases and the J gene end by 6 bases; junction bases not matched to a gene: 6. This CDR3 contains 16 residues. Germline CDR1 reads MDHEN; CDR2 reads SYDVKM. In nucleotides, the CDR3 is TGTGCCAGCAGTTCCCGGACTAGCGGGAGGGCGAAGACCCAGTACTTC. Protein: CASSSRTSGRAKTQYF.

V and J are TRBV5-1 and TRBJ1-1; D might be TRBD1 (5 bases). CDR1 is SGHRS, CDR2 YFSETQ, per germline. V was cut by 0 bases and J by 11 bases, with 14 bases left in between. There are 13 residues in the CDR3. The CDR3 bases are TGCGCCAGCAGCTTGGCGCAGGGTGGTGTGGCTTTCTTT. Translated, it gives CASSLAQGGVAFF.

In nucleotides, the CDR3 is TGTGCCAGCAGCTTAAATGCACCTGGGGCAGGGCAAGAGACCCAGTACTTC. The encoded protein is CASSLNAPGAGQETQYF. V gene TRBV7-3 combines with J gene TRBJ2-5, with D perhaps matching TRBD1 (5 bases). This CDR3 region has 17 residues. V shed 1 base and J shed 2 bases, with 17 bases lying between them. The germline V gene encodes CDR1 SGHTA and CDR2 FQGTGA.

The rearrangement uses TRBV2 and TRBJ2-7; the D gene is possibly TRBD2 (5 bases). Germline-derived CDR1 and CDR2 are SNHLY and FYNNEI. The CDR3 sequence is 13 residues long. V shed 8 bases and J shed 4 bases, with 15 bases lying between them. This chain's CDR3 is CASSRVIGYEQYF. The CDR3 DNA follows: TGTGCCAGCTCGAGGGTTATTGGGTACGAGCAGTACTTC.

The V gene is TRBV15, the J gene TRBJ1-5; D remains ambiguous. The CDR3 loop spans 14 amino acids. The germline V gene encodes CDR1 LNHNV and CDR2 YYDKDF (reference sequence). The V and J ends lost 7 bases and 4 bases respectively, with 14 bases between them. CDR3 protein: CATTNGVENQPQHF. The DNA of the CDR3 is TGTGCCACCACGAACGGGGTGGAAAATCAGCCCCAGCATTTT.

The rearrangement uses TRBV5-1 and TRBJ2-3; D is perhaps TRBD1 or TRBD2 (5 bases each). Between the trimmed V and J ends, which lost 7 bases and 0 bases, there was a span of 12 bases. Germline CDR1 reads SGHRS; CDR2 reads YFSETQ. The CDR3 contains 14 residues. The CDR3 is CASGAGSSTDTQYF. DNA of the CDR3: TGCGCCAGCGGGGCGGGTTCAAGCACAGATACGCAGTATTTT.

The chain combines TRBV7-6 with TRBJ2-3; 8 nucleotides align to TRBD1. Trimming took 4 bases from V and 7 from J; bases not matched to a gene: 13. This CDR3 is 16 amino acids long. Germline V gene sequence: CDR1 SGHVS, CDR2 FNYEAQ. The CDR3 sequence: CASSSTGTGDMYTQYF. In DNA form, the CDR3 reads TGTGCCAGCAGCTCAACTGGGACAGGTGATATGTATACGCAGTATTTT.

Comment on this clone: With a much larger clone just one base away, this may be a read error. This CDR3 is also generated by other DNA sequences in the sample. The chain is built from TRBV10-3 and TRBJ1-2; tentative D call: TRBD1 (5 bases). CDR1 is ENHRY, CDR2 SYGVKD, per germline. Trimming left V 6 bases short and J 3 bases short, with 8 bases between. The CDR3 runs 12 residues. As DNA, the CDR3 is TGTGCCATCAGCGAACAGGACTATGGCTACACCTTC. It encodes CAISEQDYGYTF.